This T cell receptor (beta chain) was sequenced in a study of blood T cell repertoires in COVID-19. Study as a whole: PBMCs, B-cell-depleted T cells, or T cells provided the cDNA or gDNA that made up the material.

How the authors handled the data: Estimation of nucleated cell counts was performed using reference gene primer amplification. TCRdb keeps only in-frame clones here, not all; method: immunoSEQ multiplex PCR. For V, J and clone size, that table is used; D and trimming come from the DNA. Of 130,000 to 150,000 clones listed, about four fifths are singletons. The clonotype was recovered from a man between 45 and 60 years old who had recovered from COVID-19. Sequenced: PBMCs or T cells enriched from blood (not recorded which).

The CDR3 region is CAIGGQGAGQPQHF. DNA for the CDR3: TGTGCCATCGGTGGACAGGGGGCAGGTCAGCCCCAGCATTTT. This chain uses TRBV10-3 with TRBJ1-5; 11 bases fit TRBD1. With 8 bases clipped from V and 6 bases from J, the junction kept 6 bases outside the gene matches. CDR1 is ENHRY and CDR2 is SYGVKD in the germline V gene. The CDR3 contains 14 residues.